This T cell receptor (beta chain) was retrieved from a study of T cells in Graves' hyperthyroidism and ophthalmopathy. Germline values: CDR1 MRHNA, CDR2 SNTAGT. Trimming left V 6 bases short and J 2 bases short, with 10 bases between. The CDR3 sequence is 13 residues long. This clonotype was counted ten times or more. Recently diagnosed hyperthyroidism of less than 2 months' duration affected patients aged 18 to 65. Amplified TCR beta CDR3 regions came from RNA transcripts. Initially, a first-round RT-PCR of the TCR CDR3 employed the HTBI primer set. TCRdb ran MiXCR on the multiplex PCR reads and lists one entry per CDR3 protein. In the table there are about 760,000 distinct CDR3 sequences, approximately 40% of which are singletons.

V is TRBV6-4 and J is TRBJ1-1; D gene ambiguous. Sequencing used blood. This clonotype was sampled from a woman aged 40 to 50 with Graves' hyperthyroidism. The chain's CDR3 is CASRPSGNTEAFF. In DNA, the CDR3 is TGTGCCAGCAGGCCGTCGGGAAACACTGAAGCTTTCTTT.